One sample yielded the 23 T cell receptor beta chains listed below, sequenced in a study of blood T cell repertoires in COVID-19. Method: immunoSEQ multiplex PCR; TCRdb's copy keeps in-frame clones and lacks some. The sample lists about 42,000 clones; 92% were seen once. The sequencing input was peripheral blood. The receptors come from a man in his fifties or sixties with active COVID-19.

The CDR3 DNA sequence: TGTGCCAGCAGCTTAAGCGGAAGCTCCTACAATGAGCAGTTCTTC. Protein sequence: CASSLSGSSYNEQFF. The J gene is TRBJ2-1, the V gene TRBV7-3; D unresolved. This CDR3 contains 15 residues. V lost 1 base, J lost 0 bases, and 7 bases lay in between. Germline V gives CDR1 SGHTA, CDR2 FQGTGA.

The gene calls are TRBV6-5 and TRBJ2-6, with D maybe TRBD1 (5 bases). V lost 7 bases to trimming and J lost 1 base, with 8 bases between them. There are 14 residues in the CDR3. Germline V gene sequence: CDR1 MNHEY, CDR2 SVGAGI. CDR3 sequence: CASKRQSGANVLTF. CDR3 DNA: TGTGCCAGCAAAAGACAGTCTGGGGCCAACGTCCTGACTTTC.

V gene TRBV19 combines with J gene TRBJ2-5, with 8 positions matching TRBD1. The junction had 5 bases not matched to a gene; V was cut back by 6 bases and J by 5 bases. The CDR3 is 13 residues long. The germline V gene has CDR1 LNHDA and CDR2 SQIVND (reference sequence). The CDR3 loop reads CASSEDRVETQYF. CDR3 bases: TGTGCCAGTAGCGAGGACAGGGTTGAGACCCAGTACTTC. The whole variable domain, remainder taken from reference TRBV19 and TRBJ2-5, is DGGITQSPKYLFRKEGQNVTLSCEQNLNHDAMYWYRQDPGQGLRLIYYSQIVNDFQKGDIAEGYSVSREKKESFPLTVTSAQKNPTAFYLCASSEDRVETQYFGPGTRLLVL.

This clone was seen just once. The V call is TRBV18, the J call TRBJ2-7; 7 bases match TRBD1. The germline CDR1 and CDR2 sequences are KGHSH and LQKENI. Trimming took 6 bases from V and 3 from J; bases not matched to a gene: 5. The CDR3 length is 13 residues. CDR3 residues: CASSPGTDYEQYF. The DNA for the CDR3 is TGTGCCAGCTCGCCCGGGACAGACTACGAGCAGTACTTC. Filled out from reference TRBV18 and TRBJ2-7, the complete variable domain reads NAGVMQNPRHLVRRRGQEARLRCSPMKGHSHVYWYRQLPEEGLKFMVYLQKENIIDESGMPKERFSAEFPKEGPSILRIQQVVRGDSAAYFCASSPGTDYEQYFGPGTRLTVT.

The chain employs TRBV7-8 and TRBJ2-1; 7 bases match TRBD2. Trimming cost V 5 bases and J 8 bases; bases outside gene matches: 6. CDR1 is SGHVS, CDR2 FQNEAQ, per germline. This CDR3 contains 13 residues. This chain's CDR3 is CASSPFTSDEQFF. CDR3 DNA sequence: TGTGCCAGCAGCCCCTTTACTAGCGATGAGCAGTTCTTC.

V usage is TRBV10-3 and J usage is TRBJ2-3, with 9 bases that match TRBD1. The germline CDR1 and CDR2 sequences are ENHRY and SYGVKD. J was trimmed by 0 bases and V by 6 bases; bases with no gene match: 4. This CDR3 has 15 amino acids. The CDR3 sequence: CAISRDRDSTDTQYF. The CDR3 bases are TGTGCCATCAGCCGGGACAGGGATAGCACAGATACGCAGTATTTT.

The V call is TRBV6-5, the J call TRBJ2-7; D is perhaps TRBD1 (6 bases). The V and J ends lost 3 bases and 6 bases respectively, with 15 bases between them. The CDR3 extends over 14 amino acids. Germline-derived CDR1 and CDR2 are MNHEY and SVGAGI. The CDR3 loop reads CASSYEDSECEQYF. CDR3 DNA: TGTGCCAGCAGTTATGAGGACAGCGAGTGCGAGCAGTACTTC.

The chain combines TRBV29-1 with TRBJ2-7; 9 nucleotides match TRBD2. J lost 1 base, V lost 4 bases, and 8 bases had no gene match. Germline-derived CDR1 and CDR2 are SQVTM and ANQGSEA. There are 15 residues in the CDR3. CDR3 nucleotides: TGCAGCGTTGCCTTCGGACTAGCGCCATCCTACGAGCAGTACTTC. It encodes CSVAFGLAPSYEQYF.

The chain joins TRBV6-5 to TRBJ1-2; the match to TRBD1 covers 7 bases. Germline CDR1 reads MNHEY; CDR2 reads SVGAGI. With 7 bases clipped from V and 4 bases from J, the junction kept 9 bases outside the gene matches. This CDR3 has 14 amino acids. The CDR3, as DNA: TGTGCCAGCAAAACCAACAGGGGATTCTATGGCTACACCTTC. It specifies CASKTNRGFYGYTF.

This chain uses TRBV6-5 with TRBJ1-1; 7 bases align to TRBD1. The CDR3 runs 15 residues. After removal of 6 bases from V and 1 base from J, the junction contained 8 bases not matched to a gene. Germline V gene data show CDR1 as MNHEY and CDR2 as SVGAGI. The CDR3 DNA sequence: TGTGCCAGCAGGACTCCAGGGGGTTCGAACACTGAAGCTTTCTTT. Its translation: CASRTPGGSNTEAFF.

The CDR3: CASRFRRGQGDTQYF. CDR3 nucleotide sequence: TGTGCCAGCAGGTTCCGAAGGGGGCAGGGAGATACGCAGTATTTT. The gene calls are TRBV6-5 and TRBJ2-3; 7 nucleotides line up with TRBD1. Trimming removed 6 bases from V and 5 bases from J; junction bases left unmatched: 11. The CDR3 contains 15 residues. Germline V gene data show CDR1 as MNHEY and CDR2 as SVGAGI.

The chain carries TRBV5-1 and TRBJ1-1; 9 positions agree with TRBD1. This CDR3 spans 15 amino acids. Germline lookup yields CDR1 SGHRS and CDR2 YFSETQ. The trim removed 5 bases at V and 1 base at J, leaving 6 bases unmatched. The CDR3 sequence: CASRHQDRGNTEAFF. The CDR3 nucleotides read TGCGCCAGCAGACATCAGGACAGGGGGAACACTGAAGCTTTCTTT.

The rearrangement links TRBV2 to TRBJ2-7; D gene uncertain. V was cut by 6 bases and J by 3 bases, with 9 bases left in between. Germline loops: CDR1 SNHLY, CDR2 FYNNEI. The CDR3 extends over 12 amino acids. DNA of the CDR3: TGTGCCAGCAGAAAAGACAACTACGAGCAGTACTTC. Protein: CASRKDNYEQYF. Using reference TRBV2 and TRBJ2-7 for the parts outside the CDR3, the full variable domain is EPEVTQTPSHQVTQMGQEVILRCVPISNHLYFYWYRQILGQKVEFLVSFYNNEISEKSEIFDDQFSVERPDGSNFTLKIRSTKLEDSAMYFCASRKDNYEQYFGPGTRLTVT.

V is TRBV3-1 (or the pseudogene TRBV3-2) and J is TRBJ2-3; D unresolved. The CDR3 totals 12 residues. Germline values: CDR1 LGHDT, CDR2 YNNKEL (reference sequence). With 0 bases removed from V and 7 bases from J, the gap between germline ends came to 5 bases. The CDR3 sequence is CASSQELNTQYF. CDR3 sequence (DNA): TGTGCCAGCAGCCAAGAACTCAATACGCAGTATTTT.

This sequence joins TRBV7-8 and TRBJ1-6; no firm D call. This CDR3 region has 13 residues. Germline CDR1 and CDR2: SGHVS and FQNEAQ. Trimming took off 5 bases at V and 8 bases at J, with 10 bases between the two ends. CDR3 residues: CASSLKDYSPLHF. The CDR3 DNA reads TGTGCCAGCAGCCTCAAGGACTATTCACCCCTCCACTTT.

CDR3 sequence (DNA): TGTGCCAGCAGTTTAAGGGGACAGGGTTCACCCCTCCACTTT. Protein sequence: CASSLRGQGSPLHF. This chain links TRBV27 with TRBJ1-6; 9 bases are a match to TRBD1. V lost 2 bases, J lost 9 bases, and 2 bases stayed unmatched. There are 14 residues in the CDR3. Germline V gives CDR1 MNHEY, CDR2 SMNVEV (reference sequence).

This chain joins TRBV7-8 and TRBJ2-7, with D tentatively TRBD1 (5 bases). Between the trimmed V and J ends, which lost 2 bases and 3 bases, there was a span of 14 bases. Germline lookup yields CDR1 SGHVS and CDR2 FQNEAQ. The CDR3 extends over 15 amino acids. The CDR3 here is CASSLTLGRVYEQYF. In DNA form, the CDR3 reads TGTGCCAGCAGCTTAACGCTAGGCAGGGTCTACGAGCAGTACTTC.

The J gene is TRBJ2-7, the V gene TRBV18; TRBD1 is a possible D gene (5 bases). Germline CDR1 KGHSH, CDR2 LQKENI. Trimming left V 5 bases short and J 5 bases short, with 16 bases between. This CDR3 spans 14 amino acids. CDR3 in DNA: TGTGCCAGCTCAGCTACAATACAGGCCCACGAGCAGTACTTC. Protein product: CASSATIQAHEQYF.

This rearrangement joins TRBV7-8 to TRBJ2-7, with TRBD1 matching over 9 bases. The V gene end was trimmed by 3 bases and the J gene end by 4 bases; junction bases not matched to a gene: 10. There are 16 residues in the CDR3. The germline V gene encodes CDR1 SGHVS and CDR2 FQNEAQ. The CDR3: CASSLGTGIWGYEQYF. The CDR3 DNA sequence: TGTGCCAGCAGCTTGGGGACAGGGATCTGGGGATACGAGCAGTACTTC.

The J gene is TRBJ2-2, the V gene TRBV24-1; D perhaps matches TRBD1 (5 bases). Trimming pared 4 bases from V and 8 bases from J, leaving 16 bases between. CDR1 and CDR2 from the germline V gene are KGHDR and SFDVKD. The CDR3 has 15 amino acids. The CDR3 is CATSEQAGIRGELFF. The CDR3 nucleotides are TGTGCCACCAGTGAGCAGGCAGGGATCCGGGGGGAGCTGTTTTTT.

The chain couples TRBV11-2 to TRBJ2-5; D might be TRBD1 (5 bases). The V gene's germline CDR1 is SGHAT and CDR2 FQNNGV. The CDR3 extends over 14 amino acids. V lost 5 bases and J 7 bases, leaving 17 bases between the germline ends. In DNA, the CDR3 is TGTGCCAGCAGCCTAAACCCCCAGACAGCGACCCAGTACTTC. Protein: CASSLNPQTATQYF.

The chain combines TRBV6-5 with TRBJ1-1, with D unresolved. Trimming took off 6 bases at V and 4 bases at J, with 9 bases between the two ends. This CDR3 spans 12 amino acids. CDR1 and CDR2 from the germline V gene are MNHEY and SVGAGI. As DNA, the CDR3 is TGTGCCAGCAGACTACAAAGCACTGAAGCTTTCTTT. Its translation: CASRLQSTEAFF.

V gene TRBV28 combines with J gene TRBJ2-7; D might be TRBD2 (7 bases). The germline CDR1 and CDR2 sequences are MDHEN and SYDVKM. The CDR3 loop spans 14 amino acids. V lost 8 bases and J 2 bases, leaving 16 bases between the germline ends. CDR3 region: CASGTGGGPYEQYF. In DNA form, the CDR3 reads TGTGCCAGCGGAACGGGGGGCGGGCCCTACGAGCAGTACTTC.